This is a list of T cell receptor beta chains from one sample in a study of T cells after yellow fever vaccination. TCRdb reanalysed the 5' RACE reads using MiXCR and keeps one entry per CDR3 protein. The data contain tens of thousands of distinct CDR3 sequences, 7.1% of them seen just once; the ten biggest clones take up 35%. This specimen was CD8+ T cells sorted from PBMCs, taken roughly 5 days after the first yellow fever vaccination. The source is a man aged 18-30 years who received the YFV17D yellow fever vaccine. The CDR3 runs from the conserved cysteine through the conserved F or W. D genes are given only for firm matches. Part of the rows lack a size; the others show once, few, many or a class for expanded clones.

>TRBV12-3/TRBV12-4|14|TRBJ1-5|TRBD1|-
CASSSGTGVQPQHF
TGTGCCAGCAGTTCCGGGACAGGGGTTCAGCCCCAGCATTTT
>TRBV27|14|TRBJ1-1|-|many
CASSLSGDGTEAFF
TGTGCCAGCAGTTTATCAGGGGATGGCACTGAAGCTTTCTTT
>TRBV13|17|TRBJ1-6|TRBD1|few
CASSLRLGDREDSPLHF
TGTGCCAGCAGCTTAAGGTTAGGTGACAGGGAGGATTCACCCCTCCACTTT
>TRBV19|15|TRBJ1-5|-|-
CASSMTAYSNQPQHF
TGTGCCAGTAGTATGACAGCTTATAGCAATCAGCCCCAGCATTTT
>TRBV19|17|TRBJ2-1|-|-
CASSTSPLTPSYNEQFF
TGTGCCAGTAGTACCTCCCCCCTAACCCCCTCCTACAATGAGCAGTTCTTC
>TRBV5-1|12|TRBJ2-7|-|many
CASSLDFSEQYF
TGCGCCAGCAGCTTGGATTTCTCCGAGCAGTACTTC
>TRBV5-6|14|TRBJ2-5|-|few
CASSLVGSIDTQYF
TGTGCCAGCAGCTTAGTGGGGTCGATCGACACCCAGTACTTC
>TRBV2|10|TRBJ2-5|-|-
CASSGGTQYF
TGTGCCAGCAGTGGCGGGACCCAGTACTTC
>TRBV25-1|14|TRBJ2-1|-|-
CASSPPGRANEQFF
TGTGCCAGCAGTCCTCCGGGACGAGCGAATGAGCAGTTCTTC
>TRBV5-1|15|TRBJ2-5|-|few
CASSSGTPYQETQYF
TGCGCCAGCAGCTCCGGGACCCCGTACCAAGAGACCCAGTACTTC
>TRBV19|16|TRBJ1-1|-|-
CASSHPPRRKVTEAFF
TGTGCCAGTAGTCACCCCCCACGCCGAAAGGTCACTGAAGCTTTCTTT
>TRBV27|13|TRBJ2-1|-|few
CASTRTTYNEQFF
TGTGCCAGCACCAGGACAACTTACAATGAGCAGTTCTTC
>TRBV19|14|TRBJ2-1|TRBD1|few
CASSYGQANNEQFF
TGTGCCAGTAGTTACGGACAGGCCAACAATGAGCAGTTCTTC
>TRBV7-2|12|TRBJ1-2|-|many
CASTPLLYGYTF
TGTGCCAGCACCCCTTTGCTCTATGGCTACACCTTC
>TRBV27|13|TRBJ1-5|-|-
CASRQRGNQPQHF
TGTGCCAGCAGACAAAGGGGCAATCAGCCCCAGCATTTT
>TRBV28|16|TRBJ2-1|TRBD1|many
CASSPTGDRVWNEQFF
TGTGCCAGCAGCCCCACAGGGGACCGGGTTTGGAATGAGCAGTTCTTC
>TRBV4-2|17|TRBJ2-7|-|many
CASSQDLPTSRSYEQYF
TGTGCCAGCAGCCAAGATCTTCCCACGAGTCGGAGCTACGAGCAGTACTTC
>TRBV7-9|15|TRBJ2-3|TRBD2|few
CASSQLAGSGDTQYF
TGTGCCAGCAGCCAATTAGCGGGGTCGGGAGATACGCAGTATTTT
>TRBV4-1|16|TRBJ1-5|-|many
CASSQLPLGGWQPQHF
TGCGCCAGCAGCCAACTCCCACTCGGAGGGTGGCAGCCCCAGCATTTT
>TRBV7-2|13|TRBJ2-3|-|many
CASSLWTTDTQYF
TGTGCCAGCAGCCTTTGGACCACAGATACGCAGTATTTT
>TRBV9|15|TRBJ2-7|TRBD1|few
CASSSTGTEYYEQYF
TGTGCCAGCAGCTCTACCGGGACAGAATACTACGAGCAGTACTTC
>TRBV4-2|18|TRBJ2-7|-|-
CASSQDWHARTEVYEQYF
TGCGCCAGCAGCCAAGATTGGCATGCTAGGACAGAGGTCTACGAGCAGTACTTC
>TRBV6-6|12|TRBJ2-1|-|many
CASSYSSKEQFF
TGTGCCAGCAGTTACTCCTCCAAGGAGCAGTTCTTC
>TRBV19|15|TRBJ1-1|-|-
CASSMRTALNTEAFF
TGTGCCAGTAGTATGCGGACAGCACTTAACACTGAAGCTTTCTTT
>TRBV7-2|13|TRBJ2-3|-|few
CASSAFSGDTQYF
TGTGCCAGCAGCGCCTTCTCGGGAGATACGCAGTATTTT
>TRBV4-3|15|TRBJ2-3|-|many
CASSQDGVSTDTQYF
TGCGCCAGCAGCCAAGATGGGGTGAGCACAGATACGCAGTATTTT
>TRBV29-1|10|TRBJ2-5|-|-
CSVAWETQYF
TGCAGCGTTGCGTGGGAGACCCAGTACTTC
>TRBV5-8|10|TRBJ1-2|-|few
CASRTKGYTF
TGTGCCAGCAGAACAAAAGGCTACACCTTC
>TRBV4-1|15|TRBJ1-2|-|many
CASSQAQAAGYGYTF
TGCGCCAGCAGCCAAGCTCAGGCCGCTGGGTATGGCTACACCTTC
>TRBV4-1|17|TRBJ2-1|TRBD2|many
CASSRLAGSPPYNEQFF
TGCGCCAGCAGCCGGTTAGCGGGGAGCCCCCCCTACAATGAGCAGTTCTTC
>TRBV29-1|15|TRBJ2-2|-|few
CSVEDGVQDAGELFF
TGCAGCGTTGAAGACGGGGTTCAGGATGCCGGGGAGCTGTTTTTT
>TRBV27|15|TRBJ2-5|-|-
CASSSPDWGQKTQYF
TGTGCCAGCAGTTCCCCCGACTGGGGCCAGAAGACCCAGTACTTC
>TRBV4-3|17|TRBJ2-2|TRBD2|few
CASSPGLAGGIAGELFF
TGCGCCAGCAGCCCCGGACTAGCGGGGGGGATAGCCGGGGAGCTGTTTTTT
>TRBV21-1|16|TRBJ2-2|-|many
CASSTGTGSNTGELFF
TGTGCCAGCAGTACCGGGACAGGTAGCAACACCGGGGAGCTGTTTTTT
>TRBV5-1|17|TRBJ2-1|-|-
CASSLALVGTPYNEQFF
TGCGCCAGCAGCTTGGCCCTAGTCGGGACACCCTACAATGAGCAGTTCTTC
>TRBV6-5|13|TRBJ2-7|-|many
CASTGAPTYEQYF
TGTGCCAGCACCGGGGCTCCTACCTACGAGCAGTACTTC
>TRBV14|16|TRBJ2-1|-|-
CASSQDWMSSYNEQFF
TGTGCCAGCAGCCAAGATTGGATGAGCTCCTACAATGAGCAGTTCTTC
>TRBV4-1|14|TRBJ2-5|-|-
CASSQESAAETQYF
TGCGCCAGCAGCCAAGAATCAGCGGCGGAGACCCAGTACTTC
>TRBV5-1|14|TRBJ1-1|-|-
CASSLEGWDTEAFF
TGCGCCAGCAGCTTGGAGGGGTGGGACACTGAAGCTTTCTTT
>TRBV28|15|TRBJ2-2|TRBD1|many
CASSSDREDTGELFF
TGTGCCAGCAGTTCGGACAGGGAGGACACCGGGGAGCTGTTTTTT
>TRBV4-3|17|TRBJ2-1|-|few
CASSQDGVVGSYNEQFF
TGCGCCAGCAGCCAAGATGGGGTCGTGGGCTCCTACAATGAGCAGTTCTTC
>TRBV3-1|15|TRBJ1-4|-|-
CASSQENSTNEKLFF
TGTGCCAGCAGCCAAGAGAACTCAACTAATGAAAAACTGTTTTTT
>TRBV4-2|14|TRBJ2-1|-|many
CASSQEGSTDEQFF
TGTGCCAGCAGCCAAGAGGGATCTACTGATGAGCAGTTCTTC
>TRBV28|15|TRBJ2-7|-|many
CASSLGAAGIDEQYF
TGTGCCAGCAGTCTTGGGGCGGCAGGGATCGACGAGCAGTACTTC
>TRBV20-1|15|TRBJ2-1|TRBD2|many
CSARDAAGAYNEQFF
TGCAGTGCTAGAGACGCAGCGGGGGCCTACAATGAGCAGTTCTTC
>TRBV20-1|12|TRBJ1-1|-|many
CSARPPDTEAFF
TGCAGTGCCCGCCCCCCAGACACTGAAGCTTTCTTT
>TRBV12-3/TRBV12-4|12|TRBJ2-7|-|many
CASSSNPYEQYF
TGTGCCAGCAGTTCCAACCCCTACGAGCAGTACTTC
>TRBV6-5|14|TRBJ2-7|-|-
CASSYFQDTYEQYF
TGTGCCAGCAGTTACTTTCAGGATACCTACGAGCAGTACTTC